What follows describes a single T cell receptor beta chain. The antigen is not known. Between the trimmed V and J ends, which lost 4 bases and 3 bases, there was a span of 14 bases. Germline CDR1 is MRHNA and CDR2 is SNTAGT. The CDR3 runs 15 residues. These data originate in a study of CD8 T cell repertoires and HIV-1 epitope variants. Whole-study results and caveats: Beta chains alone show antigen proliferation, not cytokine profile or function.

Assay: immunoSEQ multiplex PCR; the TCRdb copy retains only in-frame clones and omits some. The repertoire holds 4,800 or so clones, with roughly two thirds as singletons. This sequence joins TRBV6-4 and TRBJ2-3; D perhaps matches TRBD2 (5 bases). Sequencing was done on a sample of cultured CD8+ T cells derived from PBMCs. The sequence was collected from a male donor with HIV. The CDR3 nucleotides are TGTGCCAGCAGTGGGGAGAGGGCCGGGACAGATACGCAGTATTTT. Its translation is CASSGERAGTDTQYF.